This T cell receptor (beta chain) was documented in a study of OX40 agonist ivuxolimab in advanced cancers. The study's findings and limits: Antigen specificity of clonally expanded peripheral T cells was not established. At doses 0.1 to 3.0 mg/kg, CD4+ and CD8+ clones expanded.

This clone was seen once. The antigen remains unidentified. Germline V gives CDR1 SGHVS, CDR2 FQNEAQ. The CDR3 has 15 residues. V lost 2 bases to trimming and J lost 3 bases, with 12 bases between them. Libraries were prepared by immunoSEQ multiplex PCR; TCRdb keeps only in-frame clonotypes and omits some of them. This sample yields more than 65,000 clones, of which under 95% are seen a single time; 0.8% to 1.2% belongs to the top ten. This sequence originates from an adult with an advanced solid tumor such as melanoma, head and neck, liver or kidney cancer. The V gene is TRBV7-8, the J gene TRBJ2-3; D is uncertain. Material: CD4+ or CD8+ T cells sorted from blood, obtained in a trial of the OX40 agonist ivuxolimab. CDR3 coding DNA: TGTGCCAGCAGCTTATTTTCTAGTGGAACAGATACGCAGTATTTT. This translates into CASSLFSSGTDTQYF.